The T cell receptor (beta chain) under discussion was sequenced for a study of shared clonotypes between healthy human individuals. Researchers partitioned CD4+ cells into CD45RA+ naive and CD45RA-negative memory subsets. Libraries were prepared by immunoSEQ multiplex PCR; TCRdb keeps only in-frame clonotypes and omits some of them. Found here are under 750,000 clones, around 77% of them singletons; the top ten hold roughly 1.8%. V shed 2 bases and J 6 bases; nucleotides not matched to a gene: 7. Per germline, CDR1 SGHRS and CDR2 YFSETQ. The CDR3 covers 16 residues. This TCR derives from a woman in her twenties or thirties in good health. The chain couples TRBV5-1 to TRBJ2-3; TRBD1 agrees at 12 bases. Specimen: memory CD4+ T cells sorted from blood. Subset: CD45RA-negative fraction. DNA for the CDR3: TGCGCCAGCAGCTTCATACCGGGACAGGGGGCGGATACGCAGTATTTT. This encodes CASSFIPGQGADTQYF.